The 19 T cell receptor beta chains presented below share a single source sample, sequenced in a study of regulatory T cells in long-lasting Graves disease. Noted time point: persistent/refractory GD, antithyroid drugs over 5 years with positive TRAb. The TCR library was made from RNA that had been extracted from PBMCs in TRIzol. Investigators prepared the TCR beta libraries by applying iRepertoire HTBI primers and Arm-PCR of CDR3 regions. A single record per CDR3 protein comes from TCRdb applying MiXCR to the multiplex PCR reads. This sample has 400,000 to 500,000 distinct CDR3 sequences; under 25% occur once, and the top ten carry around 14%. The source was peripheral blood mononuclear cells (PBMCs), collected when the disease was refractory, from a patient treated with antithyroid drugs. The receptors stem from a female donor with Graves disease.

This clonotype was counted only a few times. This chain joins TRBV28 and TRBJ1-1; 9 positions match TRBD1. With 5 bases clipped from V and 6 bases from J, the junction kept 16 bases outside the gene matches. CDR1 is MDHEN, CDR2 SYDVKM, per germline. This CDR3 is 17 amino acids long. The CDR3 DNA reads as TGTGCCAGCAGTACCTCCGGGACAGGGAGCCTTAACGCTGAAGCTTTCTTT. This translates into CASSTSGTGSLNAEAFF.

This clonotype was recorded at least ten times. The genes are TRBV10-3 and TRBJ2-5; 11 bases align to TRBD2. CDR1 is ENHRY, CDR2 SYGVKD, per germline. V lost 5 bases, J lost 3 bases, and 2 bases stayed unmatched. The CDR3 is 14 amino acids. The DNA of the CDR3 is TGTGCCATCAGTCCGACTAGCGGGGAAGAGACCCAGTACTTC. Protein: CAISPTSGEETQYF.

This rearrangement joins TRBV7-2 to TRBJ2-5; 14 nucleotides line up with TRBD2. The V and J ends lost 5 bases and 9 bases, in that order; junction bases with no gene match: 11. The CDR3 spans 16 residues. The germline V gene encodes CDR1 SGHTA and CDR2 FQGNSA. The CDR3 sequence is CASSPGTSGGGEAQYF. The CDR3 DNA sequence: TGTGCCAGCAGCCCCGGGACTAGCGGGGGAGGGGAGGCCCAGTACTTC. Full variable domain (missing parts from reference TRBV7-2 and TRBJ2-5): GAGVSQSPSNKVTEKGKDVELRCDPISGHTALYWYRQSLGQGLEFLIYFQGNSAPDKSGLPSDRFSAERTGGSVSTLTIQRTQQEDSAVYLCASSPGTSGGGEAQYFGPGTRLLVL.

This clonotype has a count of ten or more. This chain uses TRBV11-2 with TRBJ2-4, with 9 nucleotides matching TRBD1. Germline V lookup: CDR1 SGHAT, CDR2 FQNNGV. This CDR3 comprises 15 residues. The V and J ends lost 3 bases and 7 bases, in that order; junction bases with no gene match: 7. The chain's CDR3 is CASSFAQGAWNIQYF. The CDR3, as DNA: TGTGCCAGCAGCTTCGCACAGGGGGCATGGAACATTCAGTACTTC.

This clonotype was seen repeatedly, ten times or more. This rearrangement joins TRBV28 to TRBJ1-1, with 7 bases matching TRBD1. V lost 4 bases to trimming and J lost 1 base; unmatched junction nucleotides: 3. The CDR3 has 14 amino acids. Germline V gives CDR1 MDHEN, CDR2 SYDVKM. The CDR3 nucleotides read TGTGCCAGCAGTTCAGGGGGAGAGAACACTGAAGCTTTCTTT. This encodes CASSSGGENTEAFF.

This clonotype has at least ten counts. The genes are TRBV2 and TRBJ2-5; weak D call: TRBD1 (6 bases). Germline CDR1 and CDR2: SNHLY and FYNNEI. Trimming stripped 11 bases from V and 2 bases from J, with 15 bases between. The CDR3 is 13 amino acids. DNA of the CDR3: TGTGCCGGATCTTGGACAGTACAAGAGACCCAGTACTTC. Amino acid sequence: CAGSWTVQETQYF.

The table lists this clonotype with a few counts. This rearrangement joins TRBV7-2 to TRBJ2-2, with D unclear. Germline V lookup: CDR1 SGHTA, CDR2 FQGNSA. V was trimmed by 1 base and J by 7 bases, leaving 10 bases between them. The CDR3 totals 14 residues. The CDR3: CASSLEQSGGELFF. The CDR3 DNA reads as TGTGCCAGCAGCTTAGAACAGAGTGGCGGGGAGCTGTTTTTT. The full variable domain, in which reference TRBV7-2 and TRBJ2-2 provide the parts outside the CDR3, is GAGVSQSPSNKVTEKGKDVELRCDPISGHTALYWYRQSLGQGLEFLIYFQGNSAPDKSGLPSDRFSAERTGGSVSTLTIQRTQQEDSAVYLCASSLEQSGGELFFGEGSRLTVL.

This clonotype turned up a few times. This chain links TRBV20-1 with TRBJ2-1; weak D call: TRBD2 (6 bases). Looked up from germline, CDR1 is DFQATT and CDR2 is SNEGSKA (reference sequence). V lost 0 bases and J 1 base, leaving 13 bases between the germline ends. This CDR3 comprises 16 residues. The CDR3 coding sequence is TGCAGTGCTAGAGATCAGGCGGGGCCTTCCTACAATGAGCAGTTCTTC. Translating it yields CSARDQAGPSYNEQFF.

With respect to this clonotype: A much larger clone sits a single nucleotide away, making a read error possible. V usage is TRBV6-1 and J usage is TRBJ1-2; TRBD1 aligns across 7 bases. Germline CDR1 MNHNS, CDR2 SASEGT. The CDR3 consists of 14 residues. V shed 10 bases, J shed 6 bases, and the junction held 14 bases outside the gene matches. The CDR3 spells CATKSGQLADGYTF. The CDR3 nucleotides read TGTGCCACCAAGTCGGGACAGCTAGCTGATGGCTACACCTTC.

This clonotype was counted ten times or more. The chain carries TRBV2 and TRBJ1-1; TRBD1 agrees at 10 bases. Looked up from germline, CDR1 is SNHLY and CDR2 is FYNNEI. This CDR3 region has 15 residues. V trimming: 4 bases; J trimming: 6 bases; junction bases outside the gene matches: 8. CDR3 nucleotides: TGTGCCAGCAGTGCCCAAGACAGGGGGCCTCCTGAAGCTTTCTTT. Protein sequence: CASSAQDRGPPEAFF.

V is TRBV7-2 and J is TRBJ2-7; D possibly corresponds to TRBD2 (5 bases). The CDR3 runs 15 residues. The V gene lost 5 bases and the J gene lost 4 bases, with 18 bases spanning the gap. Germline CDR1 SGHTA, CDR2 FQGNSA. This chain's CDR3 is CASSPESGKSYEQYF. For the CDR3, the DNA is TGTGCCAGCAGCCCAGAATCCGGGAAATCTTACGAGCAGTACTTC.

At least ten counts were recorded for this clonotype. For the CDR3, the DNA is TGTGCCAGCAGGGGACTAGCGGGGGATAAGGCCGGGGAGCTGTTTTTT. It codes for CASRGLAGDKAGELFF. The chain has TRBV12-3 or TRBV12-4 and TRBJ2-2; 14 nucleotides agree with TRBD2. V lost 6 bases, J lost 6 bases, and 6 bases stayed unmatched. The CDR3 is 16 amino acids.

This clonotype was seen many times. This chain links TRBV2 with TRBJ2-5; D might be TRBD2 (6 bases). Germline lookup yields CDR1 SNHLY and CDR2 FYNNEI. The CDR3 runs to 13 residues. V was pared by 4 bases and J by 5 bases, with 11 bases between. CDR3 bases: TGTGCCAGCAGTGGTTTAAGCGGGGAGACCCAGTACTTC. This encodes CASSGLSGETQYF. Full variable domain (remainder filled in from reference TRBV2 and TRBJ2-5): EPEVTQTPSHQVTQMGQEVILRCVPISNHLYFYWYRQILGQKVEFLVSFYNNEISEKSEIFDDQFSVERPDGSNFTLKIRSTKLEDSAMYFCASSGLSGETQYFGPGTRLLVL.

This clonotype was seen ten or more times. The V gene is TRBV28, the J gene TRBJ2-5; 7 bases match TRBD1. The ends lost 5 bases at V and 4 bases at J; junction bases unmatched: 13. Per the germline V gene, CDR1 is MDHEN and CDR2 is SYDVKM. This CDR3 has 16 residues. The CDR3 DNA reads TGTGCCAGCAGTCCTCCCCGACAGGGTAGCGCAGAGACCCAGTACTTC. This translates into CASSPPRQGSAETQYF.

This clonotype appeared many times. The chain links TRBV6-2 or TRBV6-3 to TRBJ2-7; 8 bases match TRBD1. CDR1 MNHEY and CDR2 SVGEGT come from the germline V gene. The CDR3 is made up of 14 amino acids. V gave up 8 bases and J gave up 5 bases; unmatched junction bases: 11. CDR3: CASATWTGTHEQYF. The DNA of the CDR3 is TGTGCCAGCGCCACCTGGACAGGGACCCACGAGCAGTACTTC.

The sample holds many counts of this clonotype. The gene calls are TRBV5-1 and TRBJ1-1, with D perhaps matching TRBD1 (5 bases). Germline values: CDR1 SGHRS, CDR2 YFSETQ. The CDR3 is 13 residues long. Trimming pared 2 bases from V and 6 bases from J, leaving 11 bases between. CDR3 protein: CASSFGRGAEAFF. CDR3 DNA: TGCGCCAGCAGCTTTGGGCGAGGGGCTGAAGCTTTCTTT.

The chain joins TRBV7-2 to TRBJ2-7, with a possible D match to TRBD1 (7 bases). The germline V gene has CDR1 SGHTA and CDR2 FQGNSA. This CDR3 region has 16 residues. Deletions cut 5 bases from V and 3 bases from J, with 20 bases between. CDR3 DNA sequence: TGTGCCAGCAGCCCAGGGGGGACCCTCTCCCACTACGAGCAGTACTTC. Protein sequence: CASSPGGTLSHYEQYF. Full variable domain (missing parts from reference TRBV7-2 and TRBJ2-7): GAGVSQSPSNKVTEKGKDVELRCDPISGHTALYWYRQSLGQGLEFLIYFQGNSAPDKSGLPSDRFSAERTGGSVSTLTIQRTQQEDSAVYLCASSPGGTLSHYEQYFGPGTRLTVT.

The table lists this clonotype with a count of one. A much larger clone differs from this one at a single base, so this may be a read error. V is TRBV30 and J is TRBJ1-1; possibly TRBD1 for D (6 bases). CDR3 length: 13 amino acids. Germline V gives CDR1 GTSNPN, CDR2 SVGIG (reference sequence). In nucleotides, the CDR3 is TGTGCCTGGAGTGTACTGGTCGGGGGGCTGACTTCCTTT. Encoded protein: CAWSVLVGGLTSF.

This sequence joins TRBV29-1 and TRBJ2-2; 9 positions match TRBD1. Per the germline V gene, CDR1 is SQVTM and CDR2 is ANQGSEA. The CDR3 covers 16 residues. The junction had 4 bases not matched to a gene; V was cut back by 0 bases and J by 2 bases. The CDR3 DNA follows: TGCAGCGTTGAAGATCCGACAGGGGGTAACACCGGGGAGCTGTTTTTT. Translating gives CSVEDPTGGNTGELFF.